This entry lists 32 T cell receptor beta chains sequenced from one sample in a study of long-term antiretroviral therapy in people with HIV. The assay, immunoSEQ v3.0, was run at survey level. The table came from immunoSEQ multiplex PCR; TCRdb's copy has only in-frame clones and leaves some out. Here the sample spans 25,000 to 35,000 clones, approximately 90% being singletons. The source was unsorted PBMCs, collected 3.1 years after starting antiretroviral therapy. These receptors were obtained from a young man with HIV.

The chain has TRBV6-1 and TRBJ2-2; 7 bases are shared with TRBD1. The germline V gene has CDR1 MNHNS and CDR2 SASEGT. V was pared by 9 bases and J by 2 bases, with 6 bases of the junction left unmatched. CDR3 size: 14 residues. The chain's CDR3 is CASTGTVNTGELFF. The DNA for the CDR3 is TGTGCCAGTACCGGGACAGTAAACACCGGGGAGCTGTTTTTT.

The V gene is TRBV7-2, the J gene TRBJ2-7, with TRBD1 matching over 10 bases. Germline loops: CDR1 SGHTA, CDR2 FQGNSA. This CDR3 is built from 14 residues. J gave up 2 bases and V 3 bases, and 1 base lay outside the gene matches. CDR3 DNA: TGTGCCAGCAGCTTTGGGACAGGGGCCTACGAGCAGTACTTC. Protein: CASSFGTGAYEQYF. The full variable domain, with the rest looked up from reference TRBV7-2 and TRBJ2-7, is GAGVSQSPSNKVTEKGKDVELRCDPISGHTALYWYRQSLGQGLEFLIYFQGNSAPDKSGLPSDRFSAERTGGSVSTLTIQRTQQEDSAVYLCASSFGTGAYEQYFGPGTRLTVT.

V usage is TRBV27 and J usage is TRBJ2-5; D is unclear. CDR3 size: 14 residues. Germline assignment: CDR1 MNHEY and CDR2 SMNVEV (reference sequence). Trimming took 0 bases from V and 1 from J, leaving 6 bases between them. The CDR3 sequence is CASSLSWSQETQYF. The CDR3 region has the DNA TGTGCCAGCAGTTTATCGTGGTCCCAAGAGACCCAGTACTTC.

The chain recombines TRBV13 with TRBJ2-7; 9 nucleotides agree with TRBD1. The CDR3 consists of 13 residues. The junction had 3 bases not matched to a gene; V was cut back by 4 bases and J by 5 bases. CDR1 and CDR2 (germline): PRHDT, FYEKMQ (reference sequence). The CDR3 region has the DNA TGTGCCAGCAGCTGGGACAGGGCCAACGAGCAGTACTTC. Amino acids: CASSWDRANEQYF.

The V call is TRBV30, the J call TRBJ1-2; 9 bases line up with TRBD1. The germline CDR1 and CDR2 sequences are GTSNPN and SVGIG (reference sequence). J lost 11 bases, V lost 6 bases, and 7 bases had no gene match. This CDR3 comprises 11 residues. CDR3 nucleotides: TGTGCCTGTTGGACAGGGGCCGAATACACCTTC. This gives the protein CACWTGAEYTF. Combining the CDR3 with reference TRBV30 and TRBJ1-2 gives the whole variable domain SQTIHQWPATLVQPVGSPLSLECTVEGTSNPNLYWYRQAAGRGLQLLFYSVGIGQISSEVPQNLSASRPQDRQFILSSKKLLLSDSGFYLCACWTGAEYTFGSGTRLTVV.

This sequence joins TRBV9 and TRBJ1-2; 11 bases match TRBD1. V shed 3 bases, J shed 7 bases, and the junction held 20 bases outside the gene matches. Germline loops: CDR1 SGDLS, CDR2 YYNGEE. This CDR3 has 19 amino acids. The CDR3 protein is CASSEYISRDRGIFGGYTF. The CDR3 nucleotides read TGTGCCAGCAGCGAATATATTAGCCGGGACAGGGGGATCTTCGGTGGCTACACCTTC. Complete variable domain (other parts from reference TRBV9 and TRBJ1-2): DSGVTQTPKHLITATGQRVTLRCSPRSGDLSVYWYQQSLDQGLQFLIQYYNGEERAKGNILERFSAQQFPDLHSELNLSSLELGDSALYFCASSEYISRDRGIFGGYTFGSGTRLTVV.

This chain uses TRBV6-5 with TRBJ2-3; either TRBD1 or TRBD2 may supply D (5 bases each). V lost 6 bases, J lost 0 bases, and 13 bases lay in between. The CDR3 loop spans 15 amino acids. Germline V CDR1 and CDR2: MNHEY, SVGAGI. CDR3 sequence reads: CASSLRGPSTDTQYF. CDR3 bases: TGTGCCAGCAGCCTGAGGGGACCGAGCACAGATACGCAGTATTTT.

The chain recombines TRBV2 with TRBJ1-2, with D maybe TRBD1 (6 bases). Germline V gene data show CDR1 as SNHLY and CDR2 as FYNNEI. This CDR3 comprises 12 residues. The ends were cut back, 3 bases at V and 4 bases at J, with 6 bases in the middle. The CDR3 nucleotides are TGTGCCAGCAGTGAGGACAGCTATGGCTACACCTTC. Translating gives CASSEDSYGYTF.

This chain joins TRBV20-1 and TRBJ2-5; a weak D match, TRBD2 (6 bases). CDR1 and CDR2 from the germline V gene are DFQATT and SNEGSKA (reference sequence). This CDR3 has 11 amino acids. Between the trimmed V and J ends, which lost 5 bases and 5 bases, there was a span of 9 bases. The CDR3 sequence: CSARGGETQYF. As DNA, the CDR3 is TGCAGTGCTCGCGGAGGGGAGACCCAGTACTTC.

The chain uses TRBV30 and TRBJ2-2; 13 bases fit TRBD2. V was clipped by 8 bases and J by 4 bases; unmatched bases: 22. CDR1 and CDR2 (germline): GTSNPN, SVGIG (reference sequence). The CDR3 has 20 amino acids. The CDR3 DNA follows: TGTGCCATCGTTCCGTGGCGGACTAGCGGGAGAGGGTCGCGCACCGGGGAGCTGTTTTTT. Its translation: CAIVPWRTSGRGSRTGELFF.

J is TRBJ1-2 and V is TRBV9; the D gene is possibly TRBD1 (5 bases). This CDR3 contains 14 residues. The V and J ends lost 3 bases and 1 base respectively, with 10 bases between them. The germline CDR1 and CDR2 sequences are SGDLS and YYNGEE. This chain's CDR3 is CASSARGVNYGYTF. The CDR3 DNA reads as TGTGCCAGCAGCGCCAGAGGGGTTAACTATGGCTACACCTTC. The complete variable domain, with remaining parts taken from reference TRBV9 and TRBJ1-2, reads DSGVTQTPKHLITATGQRVTLRCSPRSGDLSVYWYQQSLDQGLQFLIQYYNGEERAKGNILERFSAQQFPDLHSELNLSSLELGDSALYFCASSARGVNYGYTFGSGTRLTVV.

The rearrangement uses TRBV27 and TRBJ1-5; TRBD1 aligns across 7 bases. Germline V gene data show CDR1 as MNHEY and CDR2 as SMNVEV (reference sequence). V lost 5 bases and J lost 6; bases outside the gene matches: 10. This CDR3 is 15 amino acids long. The CDR3 loop reads CASSRGGQVVQPQHF. The CDR3 DNA reads TGTGCCAGCAGTCGAGGAGGACAGGTCGTTCAGCCCCAGCATTTT.

The chain has TRBV11-2 and TRBJ2-5, with D possibly being TRBD1 (6 bases). Trimming removed 5 bases at V and 2 bases at J, with 15 bases between. CDR1 is SGHAT, CDR2 FQNNGV, per germline. CDR3 size: 15 residues. The CDR3 sequence is CASSLTLDSQETQYF. CDR3 bases: TGTGCCAGCAGCCTCACTTTGGACAGTCAAGAGACCCAGTACTTC.

The chain joins TRBV19 to TRBJ1-5; no clear D gene. The CDR3 has 13 amino acids. Germline CDR1 is LNHDA and CDR2 is SQIVND (reference sequence). Trimming took 4 bases from V and 4 from J, leaving 8 bases between them. CDR3 bases: TGTGCCAGTAGTACGGACTCGAATCAGCCCCAGCATTTT. It translates to CASSTDSNQPQHF.

The chain is built from TRBV4-1 and TRBJ1-2; D gene unclear. Germline loops: CDR1 MGHRA, CDR2 YSYEKL. Trimming removed 5 bases at V and 8 bases at J, with 9 bases between. The CDR3 covers 11 residues. This CDR3 reads CASSTRWGYTF. CDR3 sequence (DNA): TGCGCCAGCAGCACTAGATGGGGCTACACCTTC.

V usage is TRBV7-2 and J usage is TRBJ2-1; D might be TRBD2 (6 bases). CDR1 and CDR2 (germline): SGHTA, FQGNSA. Trimming left V 3 bases short and J 9 bases short, with 18 bases between. The CDR3 is 15 amino acids. Here the CDR3 DNA reads TGTGCCAGCAGCTTCCAGAACACGGGGGTGTTTGAGCAGTTCTTC. It is translated as CASSFQNTGVFEQFF.

The chain links TRBV30 to TRBJ1-1, with a possible D match to TRBD1 (6 bases). CDR1 is GTSNPN and CDR2 is SVGIG in the germline V gene (reference sequence). V lost 0 bases and J 1 base, leaving 12 bases between the germline ends. The CDR3 consists of 15 residues. The CDR3 bases are TGTGCCTGGAGTGTGACGGGACAACGGAACACTGAAGCTTTCTTT. Translating gives CAWSVTGQRNTEAFF.

This chain joins TRBV7-8 and TRBJ1-6; possible D gene TRBD1, 5 bases. The CDR3 extends over 16 amino acids. Per the germline V gene, CDR1 is SGHVS and CDR2 is FQNEAQ. Trimming took 5 bases from V and 5 from J, leaving 16 bases between them. In DNA form, the CDR3 reads TGTGCCAGCAGCGCCCTGTCGGGGCCCCATAATTCACCCCTCCACTTT. This sequence encodes CASSALSGPHNSPLHF.

The V and J genes are TRBV19 and TRBJ2-3; D is unresolved. Looked up from germline, CDR1 is LNHDA and CDR2 is SQIVND (reference sequence). The V and J ends lost 3 bases and 5 bases respectively, with 12 bases between them. The CDR3 totals 14 residues. CDR3 loop: CASSIDPLGDTQYF. CDR3 nucleotide sequence: TGTGCCAGTAGTATCGACCCGCTCGGAGATACGCAGTATTTT.

The V and J genes are TRBV6-6 and TRBJ1-1, with TRBD1 identical over 7 bases. V lost 6 bases and J lost 1; bases outside the gene matches: 11. From germline, CDR1 is MNHNY and CDR2 SVGAGI (reference sequence). CDR3 size: 16 residues. DNA for the CDR3: TGTGCCAGCAGACAGAAACGACAGGGCCAGAACACTGAAGCTTTCTTT. This translates into CASRQKRQGQNTEAFF.

The genes are TRBV5-4 and TRBJ1-4; 10 bases are a match to TRBD1. The germline gives CDR1 SGHNT, CDR2 YYREEE (reference sequence). This CDR3 has 14 residues. V shed 3 bases, J shed 8 bases, and the junction held 4 bases outside the gene matches. The CDR3: CASSSGQGGEKLFF. Written as DNA, the CDR3 is TGTGCCAGCAGCTCAGGACAGGGGGGCGAAAAACTGTTTTTT.

V usage is TRBV6-6 and J usage is TRBJ1-1; 9 bases line up with TRBD1. Germline values: CDR1 MNHNY, CDR2 SVGAGI (reference sequence). With V trimmed by 0 bases and J by 6 bases, 8 bases remained unmatched. The CDR3 totals 16 residues. The CDR3 loop is CASSYSLDRGYPEAFF. DNA of the CDR3: TGTGCCAGCAGTTACTCCCTGGACAGGGGATACCCTGAAGCTTTCTTT.

This rearrangement joins TRBV7-2 to TRBJ1-3; no clear D gene. The germline V gene encodes CDR1 SGHTA and CDR2 FQGNSA. This CDR3 has 13 amino acids. V lost 8 bases and J 6 bases, leaving 14 bases between the germline ends. The CDR3: CASRRGFSNTIYF. The CDR3 DNA is TGTGCCAGCCGCCGAGGGTTTTCAAACACCATATATTTT.

V usage is TRBV7-9 and J usage is TRBJ1-3; D remains ambiguous. V lost 5 bases and J 7 bases, leaving 6 bases between the germline ends. CDR1 and CDR2 from the germline V gene are SEHNR and FQNEAQ (reference sequence). CDR3 length: 11 residues. CDR3 coding DNA: TGTGCCAGCAGCCAGCCGAACACCATATATTTT. This encodes CASSQPNTIYF.

The chain combines TRBV9 with TRBJ2-5; unclear D gene. This CDR3 contains 12 residues. Germline V gene sequence: CDR1 SGDLS, CDR2 YYNGEE. V shed 3 bases and J shed 4 bases, with 7 bases lying between them. The CDR3: CASSGLAETQYF. DNA for the CDR3: TGTGCCAGCAGCGGCCTGGCAGAGACCCAGTACTTC.

The chain couples TRBV27 to TRBJ1-4, with 8 positions matching TRBD1. The CDR3 contains 14 residues. Germline loops: CDR1 MNHEY, CDR2 SMNVEV (reference sequence). The J segment lost 10 bases and the V segment lost 4 bases, leaving 8 bases of the junction unmatched. CDR3 bases: TGTGCCAGCAGTTCCCAGGGGGCTTTGGGAAAACTGTTTTTT. Residues: CASSSQGALGKLFF.

V is TRBV6-5 and J is TRBJ1-2; no definite D call. V lost 2 bases to trimming and J lost 4 bases, with 14 bases between them. The CDR3 spans 15 residues. Germline V gives CDR1 MNHEY, CDR2 SVGAGI. The CDR3 sequence: CASSYPEGDGYGYTF. CDR3 DNA sequence: TGTGCCAGCAGTTACCCAGAAGGCGATGGCTATGGCTACACCTTC.

The rearrangement uses TRBV7-9 and TRBJ1-4; D is unresolved. Trimming removed 0 bases from V and 3 bases from J, with 8 bases in between. The germline V gene has CDR1 SEHNR and CDR2 FQNEAQ (reference sequence). The CDR3 loop spans 15 amino acids. The CDR3 nucleotides read TGTGCCAGCAGCTTAGCGGAGGAAGCTAATGAAAAACTGTTTTTT. Its translation: CASSLAEEANEKLFF.

The J gene is TRBJ2-5, the V gene TRBV20-1, with D unresolved. Germline V gene lookup returns CDR1 DFQATT and CDR2 SNEGSKA (reference sequence). The V end was cut by 5 bases, the J end by 4 bases, with 8 bases between. CDR3 size: 11 residues. This CDR3 is CSAPYAETQYF. CDR3 sequence (DNA): TGCAGTGCTCCATATGCAGAGACCCAGTACTTC.

The rearrangement uses TRBV29-1 and TRBJ2-6; TRBD1 is a possible D gene (6 bases). Trimming took off 5 bases at V and 0 bases at J, with 11 bases between the two ends. The CDR3 extends over 15 amino acids. In germline, CDR1 is SQVTM, CDR2 ANQGSEA. The CDR3 here is CSVPDRFSGANVLTF. The CDR3 DNA reads TGCAGCGTTCCCGACAGGTTCTCTGGGGCCAACGTCCTGACTTTC.

The V call is TRBV4-2, the J call TRBJ2-1, with 7 positions matching TRBD2. This CDR3 spans 16 amino acids. CDR1 LGHNA and CDR2 YNFKEQ come from the germline V gene. V shed 1 base, J shed 4 bases, and the junction held 7 bases outside the gene matches. CDR3 protein: CASSQAKGGPYNEQFF. The DNA of the CDR3 is TGTGCCAGCAGCCAAGCAAAGGGAGGGCCTTACAATGAGCAGTTCTTC.

The J gene is TRBJ2-1, the V gene TRBV19; 11 bases are shared with TRBD2. This CDR3 is 15 amino acids long. CDR1 LNHDA and CDR2 SQIVND come from the germline V gene (reference sequence). After removal of 5 bases from V and 8 bases from J, the junction contained 8 bases not matched to a gene. In DNA, the CDR3 is TGTGCCAGTAGTCCGACTAGCGGGGATGGCTATGAGCAGTTCTTC. Translating gives CASSPTSGDGYEQFF.